Each of the 25 T cell receptor beta chains below was sequenced from the same sample in a study of human T cells and chemical hapten exposure. TCRdb reprocessed the RACE reads via MiXCR and lists one record per CDR3 protein. The sample consists of about 160,000 distinct CDR3 sequences, around a quarter of them appearing once. Time point in this sample: patch test 3, about 24 weeks after DPC sensitization. As to treatment: therapeutic diphenylcyclopropenone sensitization with weekly scalp DPC. The sample was whole blood, taken in connection with sensitization to the hapten diphenylcyclopropenone (DPC). These receptors all stem from a young woman with alopecia areata. Some clones in this sample may be carry-over from other donors' samples.

This clonotype was observed a single time. V usage is TRBV20-1 and J usage is TRBJ2-1; 11 bases agree with TRBD2. The CDR3 has 12 amino acids. Trimming took 7 bases from V and 5 from J; bases not matched to a gene: 1. Per the germline V gene, CDR1 is DFQATT and CDR2 is SNEGSKA (reference sequence). The CDR3 loop reads CSELAGDNEQFF. In DNA, the CDR3 is TGCAGTGAACTAGCGGGAGACAATGAGCAGTTCTTC.

The sample holds a few counts of this clonotype. CDR3 sequence reads: CASSPTFTDTQYF. The CDR3 DNA reads as TGTGCCAGCAGCCCGACGTTCACAGATACGCAGTATTTT. This sequence joins TRBV9 and TRBJ2-3; D is unclear. CDR3 length: 13 amino acids. Germline CDR1 and CDR2: SGDLS and YYNGEE. Trimming shortened V by 4 bases and J by 2 bases, and 8 bases separated the two germline ends.

This clonotype has only a few counts. The chain has TRBV15 and TRBJ2-7; D is perhaps TRBD1 (5 bases). Germline CDR1 is LNHNV and CDR2 is YYDKDF (reference sequence). V gave up 4 bases and J gave up 5 bases, with 9 bases separating them. CDR3 size: 12 residues. The CDR3 bases are TGTGCCACCAGCACCTCAGGGCACGAGCAGTACTTC. It encodes CATSTSGHEQYF.

For the CDR3, the DNA is TGTGCCAGCAGTTTAGCCTCCCTAGCGGGTGGTACCACAGATACGCAGTATTTT. Its translation is CASSLASLAGGTTDTQYF. The genes are TRBV27 and TRBJ2-3; the match to TRBD2 covers 8 bases. After removal of 2 bases from V and 2 bases from J, the junction contained 12 bases not matched to a gene. Germline V gene data show CDR1 as MNHEY and CDR2 as SMNVEV (reference sequence). This CDR3 is 18 amino acids long.

This clonotype was seen repeatedly, ten times or more. The chain uses TRBV29-1 and TRBJ2-2, with unresolved D. Per the germline V gene, CDR1 is SQVTM and CDR2 is ANQGSEA. Trimming cost V 3 bases and J 6 bases, with 8 bases left between them. CDR3 length: 12 residues. The CDR3 protein is CSVENPPGELFF. The CDR3 nucleotides are TGCAGCGTTGAGAACCCCCCCGGGGAGCTGTTTTTT.

This clonotype was observed a handful of times. This sequence joins TRBV29-1 and TRBJ2-2; the match to TRBD1 covers 9 bases. CDR3 length: 13 residues. Per germline, CDR1 SQVTM and CDR2 ANQGSEA. J gave up 4 bases and V 4 bases, and 1 base lay outside the gene matches. The CDR3 region has the DNA TGCAGCGTTGGGACAGGGGCCACCGGGGAGCTGTTTTTT. Its protein is CSVGTGATGELFF.

This rearrangement joins TRBV24-1 to TRBJ2-6; D is ambiguous. Trimming shortened V by 5 bases and J by 4 bases, and 5 bases separated the two germline ends. This CDR3 is 13 amino acids long. Germline V lookup: CDR1 KGHDR, CDR2 SFDVKD. For the CDR3, the DNA is TGTGCCACCAGTGCTGGCGGGGCCAACGTCCTGACTTTC. This translates into CATSAGGANVLTF.

This chain joins TRBV12-3 or TRBV12-4 and TRBJ1-2, with a tentative D call TRBD1 (6 bases). Trimming removed 6 bases from V and 6 bases from J, with 14 bases in between. The CDR3 loop spans 13 amino acids. CDR3 in amino acids: CASSHGTSNGYTF. CDR3 in DNA: TGTGCCAGCAGCCACGGGACATCAAATGGCTACACCTTC.

This clonotype was seen a few times. The chain recombines TRBV6-6 with TRBJ2-3; 11 positions match TRBD2. This CDR3 comprises 16 residues. CDR1 and CDR2 (germline): MNHNY, SVGAGI (reference sequence). J was trimmed by 3 bases and V by 4 bases; bases with no gene match: 6. CDR3 protein: CASSSTSGRYTDTQYF. The DNA for the CDR3 is TGTGCCAGCAGTTCCACTAGCGGGAGATATACAGATACGCAGTATTTT.

A single count supports this clonotype. This rearrangement joins TRBV18 to TRBJ1-6; D might be TRBD1 (5 bases). In germline, CDR1 is KGHSH, CDR2 LQKENI. The CDR3 is 15 residues long. Trimming took 4 bases from V and 7 from J, leaving 14 bases between them. The CDR3 is CASSQGPRANSPLHF. CDR3 coding DNA: TGTGCCAGCTCACAGGGGCCCAGGGCCAATTCACCCCTCCACTTT.

The gene calls are TRBV29-1 and TRBJ2-1; 14 nucleotides agree with TRBD2. V shed 6 bases, J shed 8 bases, and the junction held 9 bases outside the gene matches. The CDR3 extends over 15 amino acids. The germline V gene encodes CDR1 SQVTM and CDR2 ANQGSEA. The CDR3 region is CSVQGTSGRGDEQFF. CDR3 DNA sequence: TGCAGCGTACAAGGGACTAGCGGGAGAGGGGATGAGCAGTTCTTC.

This clonotype was observed a few times. The rearrangement links TRBV20-1 to TRBJ2-7, with D possibly TRBD1 on 6 matching bases. Germline V gives CDR1 DFQATT, CDR2 SNEGSKA (reference sequence). Trimming left V 3 bases short and J 4 bases short, with 13 bases between. The CDR3 contains 13 residues. This chain's CDR3 is CSASRQGRYEQYF. The CDR3 DNA reads as TGCAGTGCTAGTCGGCAGGGGCGGTACGAGCAGTACTTC.

This clonotype was seen repeatedly, ten times or more. The V and J genes are TRBV7-2 and TRBJ2-1, with D unclear. V was cut by 2 bases and J by 7 bases, with 3 bases left in between. There are 11 residues in the CDR3. Germline V gives CDR1 SGHTA, CDR2 FQGNSA. The CDR3 protein is CASSLLNEQFF. As DNA, the CDR3 is TGTGCCAGCAGCTTATTGAATGAGCAGTTCTTC.

The chain employs TRBV10-3 and TRBJ2-7; D unclear. The CDR3 is made up of 12 amino acids. Per germline, CDR1 ENHRY and CDR2 SYGVKD. Trimming pared 3 bases from V and 2 bases from J, leaving 5 bases between. The CDR3 DNA follows: TGTGCCATCAGTGAATACACCTACGAGCAGTACTTC. The encoded protein is CAISEYTYEQYF.

The table lists this clonotype with a few counts. The V gene is TRBV29-1, the J gene TRBJ2-7; D gene unclear. Germline V gives CDR1 SQVTM, CDR2 ANQGSEA. Trimming removed 7 bases from V and 4 bases from J, with 20 bases in between. The CDR3 is made up of 14 amino acids. Here the CDR3 reads CSATGTAAGYEQYF. The CDR3 nucleotides are TGCAGCGCCACCGGAACAGCCGCTGGATACGAGCAGTACTTC.

This clonotype showed up just a few times. The V call is TRBV18, the J call TRBJ2-3; D is unclear. This CDR3 comprises 15 residues. V lost 2 bases and J lost 1, with 10 bases in between. Germline V gives CDR1 KGHSH, CDR2 LQKENI. CDR3: CASSPGPPGTDTQYF. DNA of the CDR3: TGTGCCAGCTCACCAGGCCCCCCGGGCACAGATACGCAGTATTTT.

This clonotype has just a few counts. This chain uses TRBV20-1 with TRBJ2-7; 14 bases are shared with TRBD2. The CDR3 loop spans 15 amino acids. V was pared by 5 bases and J by 3 bases, with 6 bases of the junction left unmatched. The germline CDR1 and CDR2 sequences are DFQATT and SNEGSKA (reference sequence). The CDR3 DNA reads as TGCAGTGCTGAAGGGACTAGCGGGAGAGACTACGAGCAGTACTTC. This gives the protein CSAEGTSGRDYEQYF.

The J gene is TRBJ2-3, the V gene TRBV2; D perhaps matches TRBD1 (6 bases). There are 13 residues in the CDR3. The germline V and J ends were trimmed by 6 bases and 6 bases, with 13 bases remaining between them. Germline CDR1 is SNHLY and CDR2 is FYNNEI. CDR3 region: CASRLGRGDTQYF. The CDR3 DNA reads as TGTGCCAGCAGACTAGGCAGGGGTGATACGCAGTATTTT.

J is TRBJ2-2 and V is TRBV5-1; the D is unclear. CDR3 size: 16 residues. The V gene lost 5 bases and the J gene lost 3 bases, with 17 bases spanning the gap. CDR1 is SGHRS, CDR2 YFSETQ, per germline. CDR3 sequence: CASSGAISRDTGELFF. CDR3 DNA: TGCGCCAGCAGTGGCGCAATCTCCCGTGACACCGGGGAGCTGTTTTTT.

The CDR3 reads CASSHRDSETGELFF. The DNA of the CDR3 is TGTGCCAGCAGTCATCGGGACAGCGAAACCGGGGAGCTGTTTTTT. The genes are TRBV12-3 or TRBV12-4 and TRBJ2-2; 7 nucleotides agree with TRBD1. V was clipped by 5 bases and J by 5 bases; unmatched bases: 8. The CDR3 extends over 15 amino acids.

The chain is built from TRBV4-1 and TRBJ2-7; 12 positions match TRBD2. The CDR3 sequence is 16 residues long. Germline CDR1 reads MGHRA; CDR2 reads YSYEKL. V was pared by 4 bases and J by 1 base, with 5 bases of the junction left unmatched. CDR3 nucleotides: TGCGCCAGCAGCCTGGTAACTAGCGGGGGGTCCTACGAGCAGTACTTC. This gives the protein CASSLVTSGGSYEQYF.

The V gene is TRBV10-2, the J gene TRBJ2-2; D is possibly TRBD1 (6 bases). The germline V and J ends were trimmed by 0 bases and 5 bases, with 16 bases remaining between them. The germline gives CDR1 WSHSY, CDR2 SAAADI. The CDR3 extends over 17 amino acids. As DNA, the CDR3 is TGCGCCAGCAGTGAGTCCCACGTCAGGGGATGGACCGGGGAGCTGTTTTTT. Translated, it gives CASSESHVRGWTGELFF.

This chain links TRBV6-2 or TRBV6-3 with TRBJ2-2; D is unclear. Per germline, CDR1 MNHEY and CDR2 SVGEGT. Trimming removed 7 bases from V and 5 bases from J, with 14 bases in between. This CDR3 is built from 14 residues. The CDR3 DNA reads as TGTGCCAGCATCAGTCAGTGGGGAACCGGGGAGCTGTTTTTT. This translates into CASISQWGTGELFF.

J is TRBJ2-2 and V is TRBV5-1; no firm D call. Germline loops: CDR1 SGHRS, CDR2 YFSETQ. The V gene lost 7 bases and the J gene lost 1 base, with 8 bases spanning the gap. The CDR3 has 13 amino acids. The CDR3 is CASRSGNTGELFF. CDR3 DNA: TGCGCCAGCCGATCAGGGAACACCGGGGAGCTGTTTTTT.

This chain joins TRBV6-5 and TRBJ1-1, with 8 bases lining up with TRBD1. Germline V lookup: CDR1 MNHEY, CDR2 SVGAGI. The V segment lost 0 bases and the J segment 3 bases; nucleotides outside the gene matches: 6. The CDR3 covers 16 residues. This CDR3 is CASSYSSGGADTEAFF. DNA for the CDR3: TGTGCCAGCAGTTACTCCTCAGGGGGCGCGGACACTGAAGCTTTCTTT.